The 23 T cell receptor beta chains below were found in one sample sequenced in a study of blood T cell repertoires in COVID-19. TCRdb's table, derived via immunoSEQ multiplex PCR, lists solely in-frame clones and lacks some. This sample has 150,000 to 200,000 clones; 82% occur once, and the top ten carry 8.4%. The sequencing sample was made of peripheral blood. Receptors were obtained from a woman aged 70-85 years with acute or convalescent COVID-19.

The chain recombines TRBV5-6 with TRBJ2-7, with D perhaps TRBD2 (6 bases). Germline CDR1 SGHDT, CDR2 YYEEEE. The length of the CDR3 is 14 residues. V was clipped by 4 bases and J by 3 bases, with 14 bases between them. CDR3 sequence reads: CASSQTGLNYEQYF. For the CDR3, the DNA is TGTGCCAGCAGCCAAACGGGACTGAACTACGAGCAGTACTTC.

The chain has TRBV4-1 and TRBJ1-6; no clear D gene. The CDR3 length is 15 residues. Germline assignment: CDR1 MGHRA and CDR2 YSYEKL. V shed 4 bases and J shed 8 bases, with 15 bases lying between them. The CDR3: CASSLSRESYSPLHF. In nucleotides, the CDR3 is TGCGCCAGCAGCCTCTCAAGGGAGTCCTATTCACCCCTCCACTTT.

This chain joins TRBV10-3 and TRBJ2-5; D perhaps matches TRBD1 (6 bases). V lost 5 bases, J lost 4 bases, and 14 bases lay in between. Per the germline V gene, CDR1 is ENHRY and CDR2 is SYGVKD. The CDR3 runs to 14 residues. As DNA, the CDR3 is TGTGCCATCAGTAAGGACAGTCGAAGAGAGACCCAGTACTTC. It specifies CAISKDSRRETQYF.

The rearrangement links TRBV19 to TRBJ2-3, with 9 bases lining up with TRBD2. The CDR3 has 16 residues. CDR1 is LNHDA and CDR2 is SQIVND in the germline V gene (reference sequence). V was pared by 3 bases and J by 2 bases, with 6 bases of the junction left unmatched. The CDR3 is CASSIGLAGNTDTQYF. The CDR3, as DNA: TGTGCCAGTAGTATCGGGCTAGCGGGGAACACAGATACGCAGTATTTT. Full variable domain (outside the CDR3, taken from reference TRBV19 and TRBJ2-3): DGGITQSPKYLFRKEGQNVTLSCEQNLNHDAMYWYRQDPGQGLRLIYYSQIVNDFQKGDIAEGYSVSREKKESFPLTVTSAQKNPTAFYLCASSIGLAGNTDTQYFGPGTRLTVL.

This sequence joins TRBV29-1 and TRBJ2-7; D might be TRBD1 (6 bases). The V end was cut by 1 base, the J end by 0 bases, with 10 bases between. From germline, CDR1 is SQVTM and CDR2 ANQGSEA. CDR3 length equals 14 residues. The CDR3 DNA reads as TGCAGCGTTGAAGTCCCAGGGGCCTCCTACGAGCAGTACTTC. Translating it yields CSVEVPGASYEQYF.

The V and J genes are TRBV19 and TRBJ2-1; the match to TRBD2 covers 11 bases. V shed 6 bases and J 8 bases; nucleotides not matched to a gene: 12. CDR1 is LNHDA, CDR2 SQIVND, per germline (reference sequence). CDR3 size: 16 residues. CDR3 sequence (DNA): TGTGCCAGTAGGGACATTATAGCGGGAGGGCCCGATGAGCAGTTCTTC. This codes for CASRDIIAGGPDEQFF.

This clone is a singleton in its sample. The genes are TRBV10-1 and TRBJ2-5; TRBD1 aligns across 7 bases. Germline CDR1 and CDR2: WNHNN and SYGVQD (reference sequence). V shed 0 bases and J 4 bases; nucleotides not matched to a gene: 8. The CDR3 contains 16 residues. The CDR3 spells CASSESPTGYGETQYF. CDR3 coding DNA: TGCGCCAGCAGTGAGTCGCCGACAGGGTATGGAGAGACCCAGTACTTC.

The J gene is TRBJ1-5, the V gene TRBV24-1; 12 nucleotides match TRBD1. The V segment lost 6 bases and the J segment 2 bases; nucleotides outside the gene matches: 7. Germline values: CDR1 KGHDR, CDR2 SFDVKD. This CDR3 has 17 residues. CDR3 coding DNA: TGTGCCACCAGTACCGGGACAGGGGGCTCGGGCAATCAGCCCCAGCATTTT. Translated: CATSTGTGGSGNQPQHF.

This chain's CDR3 is CASSLDRVAGSPLHF. The DNA for the CDR3 is TGTGCCAGCAGCTTGGACAGGGTGGCGGGGTCACCCCTCCACTTT. The rearrangement links TRBV11-2 to TRBJ1-6, with 8 bases aligning to TRBD1. The ends lost 3 bases at V and 10 bases at J; junction bases unmatched: 8. Germline CDR1 is SGHAT and CDR2 is FQNNGV. The CDR3 covers 15 residues.

J is TRBJ1-1 and V is TRBV10-1; 12 nucleotides align to TRBD1. Germline CDR1 reads WNHNN; CDR2 reads SYGVQD (reference sequence). V lost 6 bases, J lost 7 bases, and 9 bases stayed unmatched. CDR3 size: 15 residues. For the CDR3, the DNA is TGCGCCAGCAGCCTCGGGACAGGGGGCAGGGGTGAAGCTTTCTTT. Residues: CASSLGTGGRGEAFF.

This chain uses TRBV5-1 with TRBJ2-3; possible D gene TRBD2, 5 bases. Between the trimmed V and J ends, which lost 4 bases and 3 bases, there was a span of 21 bases. From germline, CDR1 is SGHRS and CDR2 YFSETQ. The length of the CDR3 is 17 residues. Here the CDR3 reads CASSPDDWTGGTDTQYF. DNA of the CDR3: TGCGCCAGCAGCCCTGACGACTGGACTGGAGGAACAGATACGCAGTATTTT.

Comment on this clone: Other DNA variants within this sample encode the same CDR3. CDR3 amino acids: CASSLAGGLYNEQFF. CDR3 coding DNA: TGTGCCAGCAGCTTGGCCGGAGGTCTTTACAATGAGCAGTTCTTC. This chain joins TRBV5-4 and TRBJ2-1, with TRBD2 as a possible D gene (5 bases). The V gene's germline CDR1 is SGHNT and CDR2 YYREEE (reference sequence). CDR3 size: 15 residues. V was trimmed by 0 bases and J by 4 bases, leaving 11 bases between them. The variable domain in full, completed from reference TRBV5-4 and TRBJ2-1, reads ETGVTQSPTHLIKTRGQQVTLRCSSQSGHNTVSWYQQALGQGPQFIFQYYREEENGRGNFPPRFSGLQFPNYSSELNVNALELDDSALYLCASSLAGGLYNEQFFGPGTRLTVL.

This chain joins TRBV5-1 and TRBJ2-1; TRBD1 aligns across 9 bases. Germline CDR1 reads SGHRS; CDR2 reads YFSETQ. J lost 6 bases, V lost 0 bases, and 4 bases had no gene match. The CDR3 sequence is 15 residues long. This CDR3 reads CASSLEYRGPNEQFF. CDR3 coding DNA: TGCGCCAGCAGCTTGGAGTACAGGGGGCCCAATGAGCAGTTCTTC.

The V and J genes are TRBV9 and TRBJ2-1, with 8 nucleotides matching TRBD1. The J segment lost 7 bases and the V segment lost 4 bases, leaving 10 bases of the junction unmatched. The CDR3 spans 15 residues. Germline CDR1 reads SGDLS; CDR2 reads YYNGEE. Here the CDR3 reads CASSYFPGQVNEQFF. The CDR3 region has the DNA TGTGCCAGCAGCTACTTTCCGGGACAGGTGAATGAGCAGTTCTTC.

The V gene is TRBV5-4, the J gene TRBJ1-4; D possibly corresponds to TRBD1 (5 bases). Germline V gives CDR1 SGHNT, CDR2 YYREEE (reference sequence). The CDR3 is 15 residues long. Trimming shortened V by 5 bases and J by 0 bases, and 11 bases separated the two germline ends. The CDR3 DNA is TGTGCCAGCAGTCCCGGGACTGCAACTAATGAAAAACTGTTTTTT. It translates to CASSPGTATNEKLFF.

V is TRBV7-8 and J is TRBJ1-5, with 8 nucleotides matching TRBD1. Germline assignment: CDR1 SGHVS and CDR2 FQNEAQ. The CDR3 length is 15 residues. V shed 5 bases and J 7 bases; nucleotides not matched to a gene: 10. Here the CDR3 reads CASSRDRGGGQPQHF. The CDR3 DNA sequence: TGTGCCAGCAGCCGAGACAGGGGTGGTGGGCAGCCCCAGCATTTT.

The chain recombines TRBV28 with TRBJ2-7, with D unresolved. The germline V gene encodes CDR1 MDHEN and CDR2 SYDVKM. This CDR3 spans 13 amino acids. The V end lost 5 bases, the J end lost 2 bases, and 10 bases lay between the germline ends. In DNA, the CDR3 is TGTGCCAGCAGTAAGGAGTTCCCCTACGAGCAGTACTTC. This sequence encodes CASSKEFPYEQYF.

The V and J genes are TRBV2 and TRBJ2-3; 7 bases map to TRBD2. The CDR3 is 14 amino acids. V gave up 6 bases and J gave up 3 bases; unmatched junction bases: 6. Germline CDR1 is SNHLY and CDR2 is FYNNEI. Here the CDR3 reads CASRASGITDTQYF. The CDR3 DNA reads TGTGCCAGCAGGGCGAGCGGGATTACAGATACGCAGTATTTT.

The rearrangement joins TRBV3-1 (or the pseudogene TRBV3-2) to TRBJ2-5; 12 nucleotides agree with TRBD2. CDR3 length: 17 residues. Per the germline V gene, CDR1 is LGHDT and CDR2 is YNNKEL (reference sequence). V shed 1 base, J shed 6 bases, and the junction held 9 bases outside the gene matches. In nucleotides, the CDR3 is TGTGCCAGCAGCCAAGGCCCTAGCGGGAGGGCCTTAAAGACCCAGTACTTC. It codes for CASSQGPSGRALKTQYF.

The chain has TRBV27 and TRBJ2-5, with TRBD1 matching over 8 bases. The CDR3 sequence is 16 residues long. With 2 bases clipped from V and 5 bases from J, the junction kept 10 bases outside the gene matches. Germline-derived CDR1 and CDR2 are MNHEY and SMNVEV (reference sequence). CDR3 loop: CASSLRGGRGLETQYF. The CDR3 coding sequence is TGTGCCAGCAGTTTAAGGGGAGGCAGGGGGCTCGAGACCCAGTACTTC.

As for this clone: Other DNA sequences of this sample code for an identical CDR3. The rearrangement uses TRBV9 and TRBJ2-1; 12 nucleotides agree with TRBD2. This CDR3 is built from 15 residues. Per germline, CDR1 SGDLS and CDR2 YYNGEE. Losses at the gene ends were 0 bases for V and 10 bases for J; bases not matched to a gene: 5. Here the CDR3 DNA reads TGTGCCAGCAGCGTAGCTAGCGGGAGGGCCGACGAGCAGTTCTTC. This codes for CASSVASGRADEQFF.

This sequence joins TRBV11-2 and TRBJ2-1; D is perhaps TRBD2 (5 bases). Germline CDR1 and CDR2: SGHAT and FQNNGV. Deletions cut 1 base from V and 5 bases from J, with 9 bases between. The CDR3 has 14 residues. The CDR3 DNA follows: TGTGCCAGCAGCTTAGCGGGGTCGCACAATGAGCAGTTCTTC. The encoded protein is CASSLAGSHNEQFF.

The chain has TRBV19 and TRBJ2-7; 9 positions match TRBD1. There are 14 residues in the CDR3. Per the germline V gene, CDR1 is LNHDA and CDR2 is SQIVND (reference sequence). V lost 5 bases and J lost 1; bases outside the gene matches: 3. The CDR3 sequence: CASSSGQGSYEQYF. As DNA, the CDR3 is TGTGCCAGTAGTTCCGGACAGGGGTCCTACGAGCAGTACTTC.